This entry is about one T cell receptor (beta chain). Its antigen is not identified. The CDR3 contains 12 residues. Looked up from germline, CDR1 is SGHDT and CDR2 is YYEEEE. Each sample's cDNA came from eight separate reactions. No DNA is given; TCRdb re-called the 5' RACE reads and lists each CDR3 protein once. The clone table shows about 300,000 distinct CDR3 sequences, with the ten largest holding roughly 5.8%. This entry belongs to a study of monozygotic twins with inflammatory bowel disease. Study observations and caveats: Part of the variability in patient repertoires may have come from differing immunosuppressive treatments.

The sample taken for sequencing was blood. The receptor's source is a human donor with ulcerative colitis or Crohn's disease, or a healthy co-twin of an affected twin (not recorded which). This chain joins TRBV5-6 and TRBJ2-1. The CDR3 sequence: CASSFHYNEQFF.